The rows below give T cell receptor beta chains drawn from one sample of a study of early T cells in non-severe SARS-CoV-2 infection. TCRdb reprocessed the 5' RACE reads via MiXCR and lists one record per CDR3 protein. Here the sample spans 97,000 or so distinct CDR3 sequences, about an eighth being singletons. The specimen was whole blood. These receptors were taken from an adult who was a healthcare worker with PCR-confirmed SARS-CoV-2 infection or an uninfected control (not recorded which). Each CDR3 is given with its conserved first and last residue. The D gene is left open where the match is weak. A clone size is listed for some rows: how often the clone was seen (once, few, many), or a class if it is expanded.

CDR3: CASSSPSTSGTEQYF
DNA: TGTGCCAGCAGTTCGCCCTCGACTAGCGGGACCGAGCAGTACTTC
J: TRBJ2-7
size: many
D: TRBD2
V: TRBV27

CDR3: CASSKEGTQYF
DNA: TGCGCCAGCAGCAAGGAAGGGACCCAGTACTTC
J: TRBJ2-5
size: NA
D: NA
V: TRBV5-1

CDR3: CSAGSRGNEQFF
DNA: TGCAGTGCTGGGAGCAGGGGCAATGAGCAGTTCTTC
J: TRBJ2-1
size: many
D: NA
V: TRBV20-1

CDR3: CASSQVGLGHSPLHF
DNA: TGTGCCAGCAGCCAAGTAGGTCTGGGCCATTCACCCCTCCACTTT
J: TRBJ1-6
size: many
D: NA
V: TRBV14

CDR3: CASSLTRGRGTEAFF
DNA: TGTGCCAGCAGCTTAACAAGGGGGCGAGGAACTGAAGCTTTCTTT
J: TRBJ1-1
size: NA
D: TRBD1
V: TRBV7-8

CDR3: CASSKADGPLHF
DNA: TGTGCCAGCAGCAAAGCTGACGGACCCCTCCACTTT
J: TRBJ1-6
size: NA
D: NA
V: TRBV9

CDR3: CASSKGASVEAFF
DNA: TGTGCCAGCAGTAAGGGGGCGAGCGTTGAAGCTTTCTTT
J: TRBJ1-1
size: few
D: TRBD1
V: TRBV12-3/TRBV12-4

CDR3: CASSQGQGHYGYTF
DNA: TGTGCCAGCAGCCAAGGACAGGGCCACTATGGCTACACCTTC
J: TRBJ1-2
size: few
D: TRBD1
V: TRBV12-3/TRBV12-4

CDR3: CASSYGIGSPLHF
DNA: TGTGCCAGCAGTTACGGGATTGGCTCACCCCTCCATTTT
J: TRBJ1-6
size: few
D: NA
V: TRBV6-6

CDR3: CSAIGQSNTGELFF
DNA: TGCAGTGCTATCGGACAGTCGAACACCGGGGAGCTGTTTTTT
J: TRBJ2-2
size: many
D: NA
V: TRBV20-1

CDR3: CASPGVYYGYTF
DNA: TGTGCCAGCCCGGGGGTATACTATGGCTACACCTTC
J: TRBJ1-2
size: many
D: NA
V: TRBV6-1

CDR3: CASSQDGLAGYEQYF
DNA: TGTGCCAGCAGCCAAGATGGGCTAGCGGGCTACGAGCAGTACTTC
J: TRBJ2-7
size: few
D: TRBD2
V: TRBV3-1

CDR3: CATRGTGWTNEKLFF
DNA: TGTGCCACCAGGGGCACAGGGTGGACTAATGAAAAACTGTTTTTT
J: TRBJ1-4
size: many
D: NA
V: TRBV10-3

CDR3: CASSPITGASGANVLTF
DNA: TGCGCCAGCAGCCCGATTACAGGGGCTTCTGGGGCCAACGTCCTGACTTTC
J: TRBJ2-6
size: many
D: TRBD1
V: TRBV5-1

CDR3: CASSWGAGSGEQYF
DNA: TGCGCCAGCAGCTGGGGGGCGGGATCTGGCGAGCAGTACTTC
J: TRBJ2-7
size: few
D: NA
V: TRBV5-1

CDR3: CASSRFGGMNTEAFF
DNA: TGTGCCAGCAGCCGGTTTGGAGGGATGAACACTGAAGCTTTCTTT
J: TRBJ1-1
size: many
D: NA
V: TRBV11-2

CDR3: CASSPGLSPQHF
DNA: TGTGCCAGCAGTCCTGGGTTGTCGCCCCAGCATTTT
J: TRBJ1-5
size: many
D: NA
V: TRBV12-3/TRBV12-4

CDR3: CASSADQQETQYF
DNA: TGTGCCAGCAGCGCCGACCAGCAAGAGACCCAGTACTTC
J: TRBJ2-5
size: few
D: NA
V: TRBV2

CDR3: CASSSARGRQFF
DNA: TGTGCCAGCAGTTCGGCCAGGGGGCGGCAGTTCTTC
J: TRBJ2-1
size: many
D: TRBD1
V: TRBV12-3/TRBV12-4

CDR3: CASSVDGEETQYF
DNA: TGTGCCAGCAGCGTAGATGGGGAAGAGACCCAGTACTTC
J: TRBJ2-5
size: NA
D: NA
V: TRBV9

CDR3: CASSPLASDTDTQYF
DNA: TGTGCCAGCTCACCACTAGCATCTGACACAGATACGCAGTATTTT
J: TRBJ2-3
size: NA
D: NA
V: TRBV18

CDR3: CSVQVGSENTEAFF
DNA: TGCAGCGTCCAAGTGGGGTCAGAAAACACTGAAGCTTTCTTT
J: TRBJ1-1
size: few
D: NA
V: TRBV29-1

CDR3: CASSLVDSDSYEQYF
DNA: TGTGCCAGCAGCTTGGTCGACAGCGACTCCTACGAGCAGTACTTC
J: TRBJ2-7
size: many
D: NA
V: TRBV5-6

CDR3: CASSLDYYYEQYF
DNA: TGTGCCAGCAGCTTAGACTATTACTACGAGCAGTACTTC
J: TRBJ2-7
size: few
D: NA
V: TRBV7-2

CDR3: CASSRLAGVADTQYF
DNA: TGTGCCAGCAGTCGACTAGCGGGAGTTGCAGATACGCAGTATTTT
J: TRBJ2-3
size: few
D: TRBD2
V: TRBV6-5

CDR3: CASSLDWAVNEQFF
DNA: TGTGCCAGCAGCTTAGATTGGGCAGTCAATGAGCAGTTCTTC
J: TRBJ2-1
size: NA
D: NA
V: TRBV7-2

CDR3: CASGRQASPLHF
DNA: TGTGCCTCGGGAAGACAAGCTTCACCCCTCCACTTT
J: TRBJ1-6
size: many
D: NA
V: TRBV10-3

CDR3: CASSASFPSEAFF
DNA: TGTGCCAGCAGTGCTTCTTTCCCGTCAGAAGCTTTCTTT
J: TRBJ1-1
size: many
D: NA
V: TRBV6-1

CDR3: CASSLDTQYF
DNA: TGTGCCAGCAGTTTAGATACGCAGTATTTT
J: TRBJ2-3
size: many
D: NA
V: TRBV12-3/TRBV12-4

CDR3: CATSDSTSGRAYEQYF
DNA: TGTGCCACCAGTGATTCCACTAGCGGGCGCGCCTACGAGCAGTACTTC
J: TRBJ2-7
size: many
D: TRBD2
V: TRBV24-1

CDR3: CSVWDSVDTQYF
DNA: TGCAGCGTTTGGGACAGCGTAGATACGCAGTATTTT
J: TRBJ2-3
size: NA
D: TRBD1
V: TRBV29-1

CDR3: CAISGTGSAQPQHF
DNA: TGTGCCATCAGTGGGACAGGGTCGGCCCAGCCCCAGCATTTT
J: TRBJ1-5
size: NA
D: TRBD1
V: TRBV10-3

CDR3: CASSLIAGGQETQYF
DNA: TGTGCCAGCAGCTTGATAGCGGGAGGCCAAGAGACCCAGTACTTC
J: TRBJ2-5
size: many
D: TRBD2
V: TRBV5-6

CDR3: CSARGLSGSASYEQYF
DNA: TGCAGTGCTAGAGGGCTCAGCGGGAGTGCGTCGTACGAGCAGTACTTC
J: TRBJ2-7
size: few
D: TRBD2
V: TRBV20-1